One and the same sample provided the 10 T cell receptor beta chains below, sequenced in a study of CD8 T cells in Susac syndrome. Random hexamers were used to reverse transcribe an amount of roughly 0.45 to 1 ug RNA. MiXCR, run by TCRdb on the immunoSEQ multiplex PCR reads, gives a single entry per CDR3 protein. The data contain around 180,000 distinct CDR3 sequences, roughly 92% of them seen just once; the ten biggest clones take up approximately 0.11%. The material sequenced was CD4+ T cells from PBMCs. The receptors originated from a human donor with Susac syndrome.

The chain uses TRBV5-6 and TRBJ1-2, with D uncertain. Trimming removed 4 bases at V and 8 bases at J, with 15 bases between. CDR1 is SGHDT, CDR2 YYEEEE, per germline. The CDR3 loop spans 13 amino acids. In DNA, the CDR3 is TGTGCCAGCAGCCAGCCCGTCTTTGGGGGCTACACCTTC. Protein sequence: CASSQPVFGGYTF.

The chain carries TRBV4-3 and TRBJ1-1; D is ambiguous. Germline V gives CDR1 LGHNA, CDR2 YSLEER. The CDR3 has 15 amino acids. Deletions cut 0 bases from V and 5 bases from J, with 13 bases between. This CDR3 is CASSQDSGVGTEAFF. The DNA of the CDR3 is TGCGCCAGCAGCCAAGATAGCGGGGTCGGGACTGAAGCTTTCTTT.

The chain combines TRBV20-1 with TRBJ1-2; D is possibly TRBD1 (5 bases). The CDR3 extends over 11 amino acids. V lost 6 bases to trimming and J lost 7 bases, with 12 bases between them. In germline, CDR1 is DFQATT, CDR2 SNEGSKA (reference sequence). Written as DNA, the CDR3 is TGCAGTGCACCGGAAGGGGTTGGCTACACCTTC. Translation gives CSAPEGVGYTF.

The chain links TRBV9 to TRBJ1-2, with 8 positions matching TRBD1. Germline V CDR1 and CDR2: SGDLS, YYNGEE. The length of the CDR3 is 14 residues. V lost 2 bases, J lost 5 bases, and 5 bases stayed unmatched. This chain's CDR3 is CASSVGQGEYGYTF. In nucleotides, the CDR3 is TGTGCCAGCAGCGTCGGACAGGGAGAGTATGGCTACACCTTC.

The chain combines TRBV4-3 with TRBJ2-3; 9 nucleotides agree with TRBD2. CDR3 length: 15 residues. The germline V gene has CDR1 LGHNA and CDR2 YSLEER. J gave up 8 bases and V 0 bases, and 6 bases lay outside the gene matches. In DNA form, the CDR3 reads TGCGCCAGCAGCCAAGATCAGGATAGCGGGGGTACGCAGTATTTT. Residues: CASSQDQDSGGTQYF.

The chain carries TRBV29-1 and TRBJ2-3; 8 positions match TRBD1. The junction had 3 bases not matched to a gene; V was cut back by 3 bases and J by 4 bases. The CDR3 is 13 amino acids. Looked up from germline, CDR1 is SQVTM and CDR2 is ANQGSEA. CDR3 DNA: TGCAGCGTTGATTCAGGGGGCGCAGATACGCAGTATTTT. Protein sequence: CSVDSGGADTQYF.

The chain uses TRBV4-3 and TRBJ2-3; 7 positions agree with TRBD1. This CDR3 comprises 17 residues. V was pared by 4 bases and J by 0 bases, with 10 bases of the junction left unmatched. Germline CDR1 is LGHNA and CDR2 is YSLEER. The CDR3 here is CASSPRGAGGSTDTQYF. As DNA, the CDR3 is TGCGCCAGCAGCCCACGAGGGGCAGGGGGAAGCACAGATACGCAGTATTTT.

The chain combines TRBV15 with TRBJ2-1; tentative D call: TRBD2 (6 bases). From germline, CDR1 is LNHNV and CDR2 YYDKDF (reference sequence). V dropped 3 bases and J dropped 6 bases, with 12 bases sitting between them. The CDR3 extends over 14 amino acids. CDR3 amino acids: CATSRGLTLNEQFF. In nucleotides, the CDR3 is TGTGCCACCAGCAGGGGACTGACTCTCAATGAGCAGTTCTTC.

The chain has TRBV11-3 and TRBJ2-6; D is undetermined. The CDR3 sequence is 13 residues long. Trimming cost V 5 bases and J 2 bases, with 4 bases left between them. Germline V CDR1 and CDR2: SGHNT, YENEEA. Here the CDR3 DNA reads TGTGCCAGCAGCCAACCTGGGGCCAACGTCCTGACTTTC. It codes for CASSQPGANVLTF.

The V gene is TRBV27, the J gene TRBJ2-3; no definite D call. Between the trimmed V and J ends, which lost 4 bases and 6 bases, there was a span of 11 bases. Germline V CDR1 and CDR2: MNHEY, SMNVEV (reference sequence). There are 13 residues in the CDR3. This CDR3 reads CASSSWVGDTQYF. CDR3 nucleotides: TGTGCCAGCAGTTCCTGGGTTGGGGATACGCAGTATTTT.